This T cell receptor beta chain was retrieved from a study of T cells in Graves' hyperthyroidism and ophthalmopathy. With respect to this clonotype: Its cognate antigen is unknown.

Study outcomes and limitations: Ophthalmopathy, as predicted by the model, came a median 6.5 months after the prediction. Stable hyperthyroidism was told apart from ophthalmopathy by a model built on 13 V-J features.

Amplification targeted TCR beta CDR3 regions from RNA transcripts. HTBI primers drove first-round RT-PCR of the TCR CDR3. TCRdb re-analysed the multiplex PCR reads in MiXCR, keeping a single row per CDR3 protein. This table has about 210,000 distinct CDR3 sequences, more than 15% appearing once. Aged 18 to 65, the patients had hyperthyroidism that was newly diagnosed and had lasted under 2 months. V was cut by 0 bases and J by 0 bases, with 6 bases left in between. Germline loops: CDR1 KGHSH, CDR2 LQKENI. This CDR3 spans 14 amino acids. The material sequenced was blood. The chain recombines TRBV18 with TRBJ2-7; D not resolved. The sequence came from a middle-aged man with Graves' hyperthyroidism. CDR3 sequence: CASSPPYGSYEQYF. The CDR3 region has the DNA TGTGCCAGCTCACCACCGTATGGCTCCTACGAGCAGTACTTC. The entire variable domain, with the rest obtained from reference TRBV18 and TRBJ2-7, is as follows: NAGVMQNPRHLVRRRGQEARLRCSPMKGHSHVYWYRQLPEEGLKFMVYLQKENIIDESGMPKERFSAEFPKEGPSILRIQQVVRGDSAAYFCASSPPYGSYEQYFGPGTRLTVT.